This TCR beta chain was profiled in a study of shared T cell receptors in the human thymus. With V trimmed by 3 bases and J by 3 bases, 8 bases remained unmatched. Germline V CDR1 and CDR2: LGHNA, YSLEER. The CDR3 contains 16 residues. TCRdb's copy holds only in-frame clones and misses some; the assay was immunoSEQ multiplex PCR. The sample includes hundreds of thousands of clones, approximately 90% of them seen just once. These records were also assigned to another study, of human thymus T cells.

The chain joins TRBV4-3 to TRBJ2-5; 9 nucleotides align to TRBD1. Sequencing used thymocytes. This clonotype was obtained from a boy under two years old with a congenital heart defect. CDR3 amino acids: CASSHRDREGEETQYF. Written as DNA, the CDR3 is TGCGCCAGCAGCCACCGGGACAGGGAGGGAGAAGAGACCCAGTACTTC.